This T cell receptor (beta chain) was obtained from a study of T cells in Graves' hyperthyroidism and ophthalmopathy. Trimming removed 10 bases from V and 0 bases from J, with 13 bases in between. This CDR3 is 14 amino acids long. The authors deemed Graves' hyperthyroidism stable absent ophthalmopathy progression within 18 months. RNA transcripts were the template for amplifying TCR beta CDR3 regions. HTBI primers drove first-round RT-PCR of the TCR CDR3. TCRdb passed the multiplex PCR reads through MiXCR, listing each CDR3 protein once. The sample has a few hundred thousand distinct CDR3 sequences, more than 15% seen once; the top ten hold less than 9.5%.

The clonotype comes from a woman aged 25 to 39 with Graves' hyperthyroidism. This chain links TRBV12-3 or TRBV12-4 with TRBJ2-4; possibly TRBD2 for D (5 bases). The sample consisted of blood. This CDR3 reads CATSTGIAKNIQYF. The DNA of the CDR3 is TGTGCCACCTCAACCGGGATAGCCAAAAACATTCAGTACTTC.